The clone carrying this T cell receptor (beta chain) was picked up many times. These data are taken from a study of Graves' ophthalmopathy and Graves' hyperthyroidism. CDR3 regions of TCR beta were amplified from RNA transcripts. Amplification began with first-round RT-PCR using HTBI primers, then second-round multiplex PCR was performed. In TCRdb, the multiplex PCR reads were re-called with MiXCR into one record per CDR3 protein. The sample has 200,000 to 250,000 distinct CDR3 sequences, less than 30% seen once. Ineligible for inclusion were patients with other autoimmune diseases, uncontrolled infections, pregnancy or lactation. Diagnoses were established from clinical symptoms, serum thyroxine, TRAb, thyroid ultrasound and orbital computed tomography. What supplied the PBMCs was roughly 10 ml of fresh peripheral blood. The CDR3 spans 12 residues. Germline loops: CDR1 SNHLY, CDR2 FYNNEI. Between the trimmed V and J ends, which lost 2 bases and 0 bases, there was a span of 2 bases.

Input material: peripheral blood. This sequence joins TRBV2 and TRBJ2-7; no clear D gene. The clonotype comes from a middle-aged man with Graves' ophthalmopathy. The CDR3 region has the DNA TGTGCCAGCAGTGAAAACTCCTACGAGCAGTACTTC. Translated: CASSENSYEQYF.